This T cell receptor beta chain was observed in a study of beta chain features in type 1 diabetes. Findings and caveats of the study: Within each of all four CD4+ subsets, Type 1 diabetes patients had TCRB CDR3s that were moderately but significantly shorter.

As every portion of the isolated RNA was reverse transcribed, the sequencing read expressed TCRB transcripts. Data came from immunoSEQ multiplex PCR; TCRdb stores just in-frame clones and leaves some out. The sample shows 600,000 to 700,000 clones, 9.5% to 15% of them seen only once. This clone has just a few counts. The antigen remains unidentified. Germline CDR1 and CDR2: MDHEN and SYDVKM. CDR3 length: 14 residues. V gave up 10 bases and J gave up 10 bases, with 25 bases separating them. This clonotype originated in a man aged 25 to 40 with type 1 diabetes. What was sequenced was naive CD4+ T cells from blood. The V call is TRBV28, the J call TRBJ2-5; D perhaps matches TRBD2 (7 bases). The CDR3, as DNA: TGTGCCACCGACGCGGGGGCCTCGGGGGAAGACCAGTACTTC. This sequence encodes CATDAGASGEDQYF.